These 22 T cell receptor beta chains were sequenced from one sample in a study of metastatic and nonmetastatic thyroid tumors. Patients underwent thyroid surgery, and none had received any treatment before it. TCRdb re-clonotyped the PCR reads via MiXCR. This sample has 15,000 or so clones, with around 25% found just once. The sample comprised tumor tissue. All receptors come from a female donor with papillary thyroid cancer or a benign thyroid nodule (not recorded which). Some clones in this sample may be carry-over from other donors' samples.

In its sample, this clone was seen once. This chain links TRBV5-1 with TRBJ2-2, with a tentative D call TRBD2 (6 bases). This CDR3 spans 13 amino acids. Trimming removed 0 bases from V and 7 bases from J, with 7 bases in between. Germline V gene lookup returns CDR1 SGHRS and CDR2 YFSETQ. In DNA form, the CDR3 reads TGCGCCAGCAGCTTGGAGGGAGGCGGGGAGCTGTTTTTT. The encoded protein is CASSLEGGGELFF. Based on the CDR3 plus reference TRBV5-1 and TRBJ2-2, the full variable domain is KAGVTQTPRYLIKTRGQQVTLSCSPISGHRSVSWYQQTPGQGLQFLFEYFSETQRNKGNFPGRFSGRQFSNSRSEMNVSTLELGDSALYLCASSLEGGGELFFGEGSRLTVL.

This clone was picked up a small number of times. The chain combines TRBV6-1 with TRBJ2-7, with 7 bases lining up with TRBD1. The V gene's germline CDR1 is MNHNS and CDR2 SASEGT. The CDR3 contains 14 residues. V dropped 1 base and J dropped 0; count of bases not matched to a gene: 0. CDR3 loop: CASSEGDSSYEQYF. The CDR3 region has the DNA TGTGCCAGCAGTGAAGGGGACAGCTCCTACGAGCAGTACTTC.

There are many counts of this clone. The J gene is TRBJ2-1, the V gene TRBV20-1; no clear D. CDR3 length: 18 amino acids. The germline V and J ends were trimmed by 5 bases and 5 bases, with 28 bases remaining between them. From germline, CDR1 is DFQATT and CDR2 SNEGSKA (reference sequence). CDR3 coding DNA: TGCAGTGCTCTCGACTCCTTCCATGGGCTACAGTCCAACAATGAGCAGTTCTTC. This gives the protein CSALDSFHGLQSNNEQFF.

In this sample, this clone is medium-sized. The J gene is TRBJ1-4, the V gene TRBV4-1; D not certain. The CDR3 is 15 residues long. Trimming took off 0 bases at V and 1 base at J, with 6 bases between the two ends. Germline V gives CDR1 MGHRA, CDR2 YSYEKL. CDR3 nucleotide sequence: TGCGCCAGCAGCCAAGAGGGGAGAACTAATGAAAAACTGTTTTTT. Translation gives CASSQEGRTNEKLFF.

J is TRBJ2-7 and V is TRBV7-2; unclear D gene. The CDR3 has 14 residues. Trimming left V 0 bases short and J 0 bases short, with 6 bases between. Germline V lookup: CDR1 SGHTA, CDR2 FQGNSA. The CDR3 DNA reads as TGTGCCAGCAGCTTAGCAGGGAACTCCTACGAGCAGTACTTC. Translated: CASSLAGNSYEQYF.

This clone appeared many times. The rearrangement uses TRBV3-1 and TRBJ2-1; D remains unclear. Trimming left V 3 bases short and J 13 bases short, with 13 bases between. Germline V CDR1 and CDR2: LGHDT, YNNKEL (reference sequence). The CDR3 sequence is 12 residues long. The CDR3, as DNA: TGTGCCAGCAGCCAGGCCGGGCCGAACCAGTTCTTC. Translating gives CASSQAGPNQFF.

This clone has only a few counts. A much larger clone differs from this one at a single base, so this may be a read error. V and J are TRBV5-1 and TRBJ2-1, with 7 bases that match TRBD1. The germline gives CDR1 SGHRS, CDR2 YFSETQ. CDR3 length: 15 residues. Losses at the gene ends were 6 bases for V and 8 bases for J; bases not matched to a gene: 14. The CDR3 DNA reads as TGCGCCAGCATCTCAGGGACAGTGTATGGCGATGAGCAGTTCTTC. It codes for CASISGTVYGDEQFF. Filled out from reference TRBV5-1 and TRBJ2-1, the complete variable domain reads KAGVTQTPRYLIKTRGQQVTLSCSPISGHRSVSWYQQTPGQGLQFLFEYFSETQRNKGNFPGRFSGRQFSNSRSEMNVSTLELGDSALYLCASISGTVYGDEQFFGPGTRLTVL.

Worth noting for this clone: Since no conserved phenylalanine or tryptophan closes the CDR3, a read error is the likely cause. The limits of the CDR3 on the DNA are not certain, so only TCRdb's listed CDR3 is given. This CDR3 reads CASSLASSSYNEQLS. The chain carries TRBV7-2 and TRBJ2-1. The CDR3 is made up of 15 amino acids, end residues included. The germline V gene has CDR1 SGHTA and CDR2 FQGNSA.

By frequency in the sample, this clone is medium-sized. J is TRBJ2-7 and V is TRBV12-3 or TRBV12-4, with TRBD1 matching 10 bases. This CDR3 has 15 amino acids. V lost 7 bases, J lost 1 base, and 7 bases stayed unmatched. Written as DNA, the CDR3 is TGTGCCAGCACCTATGGACAGGGGGTTTCCTACGAGCAGTACTTC. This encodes CASTYGQGVSYEQYF.

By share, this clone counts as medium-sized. CDR3 sequence (DNA): TGTGCCAGCAGCCCCTTAGCGGGAGGGCTCGAGCAGTACTTC. Residues: CASSPLAGGLEQYF. The gene calls are TRBV6-1 and TRBJ2-7; 11 bases line up with TRBD2. The CDR3 extends over 14 amino acids. Looked up from germline, CDR1 is MNHNS and CDR2 is SASEGT. J gave up 6 bases and V 6 bases, and 7 bases lay outside the gene matches.

The CDR3 sequence is CASSLGVDEQYF. The DNA for the CDR3 is TGTGCCAGCAGCCTCGGAGTTGACGAGCAGTACTTC. The chain has TRBV7-9 and TRBJ2-7; D not resolved. The V gene lost 5 bases and the J gene lost 5 bases, with 10 bases spanning the gap. Germline V gives CDR1 SEHNR, CDR2 FQNEAQ (reference sequence). The CDR3 consists of 12 residues.

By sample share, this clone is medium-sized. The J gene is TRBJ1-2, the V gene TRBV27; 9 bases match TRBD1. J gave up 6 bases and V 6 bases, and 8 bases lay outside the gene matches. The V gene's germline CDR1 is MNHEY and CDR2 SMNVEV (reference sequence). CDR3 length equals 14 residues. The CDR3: CASRYPGQGHGYTF. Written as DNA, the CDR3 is TGTGCCAGCAGATATCCGGGACAGGGTCATGGCTACACCTTC.

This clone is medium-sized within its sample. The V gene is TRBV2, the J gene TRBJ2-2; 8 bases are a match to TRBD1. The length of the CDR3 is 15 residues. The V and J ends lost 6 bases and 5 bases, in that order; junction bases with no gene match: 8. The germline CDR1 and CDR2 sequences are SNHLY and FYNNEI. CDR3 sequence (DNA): TGTGCCAGCAGACCGGGACAGGTAGAGACCGGGGAGCTGTTTTTT. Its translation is CASRPGQVETGELFF. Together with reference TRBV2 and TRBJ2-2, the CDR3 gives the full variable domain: EPEVTQTPSHQVTQMGQEVILRCVPISNHLYFYWYRQILGQKVEFLVSFYNNEISEKSEIFDDQFSVERPDGSNFTLKIRSTKLEDSAMYFCASRPGQVETGELFFGEGSRLTVL.

In DNA form, the CDR3 reads TGCGCCAGCAGCCAAGTGGAAGGAAACGGCTACGAGCAGTACTTC. Protein: CASSQVEGNGYEQYF. V is TRBV4-1 and J is TRBJ2-7; D uncertain. Germline V gene data show CDR1 as MGHRA and CDR2 as YSYEKL. This CDR3 spans 15 amino acids. V gave up 1 base and J gave up 3 bases, with 13 bases separating them.

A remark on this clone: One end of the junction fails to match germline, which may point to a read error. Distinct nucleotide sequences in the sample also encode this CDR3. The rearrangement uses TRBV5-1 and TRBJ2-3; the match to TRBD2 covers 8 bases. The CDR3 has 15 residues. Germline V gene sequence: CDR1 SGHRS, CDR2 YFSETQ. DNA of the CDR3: TGTGCCAGCAGCTTGGAGCGGGGGTGGGGAGATACGCAGTATTTT. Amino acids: CASSLERGWGDTQYF.

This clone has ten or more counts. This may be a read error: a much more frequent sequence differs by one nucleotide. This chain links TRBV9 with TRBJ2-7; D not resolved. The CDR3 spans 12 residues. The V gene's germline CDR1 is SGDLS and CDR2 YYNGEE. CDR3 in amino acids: CASSSSSYERYF. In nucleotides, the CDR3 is TGTGCCAGCAGCTCCTCCTCCTACGAGCGGTACTTC.

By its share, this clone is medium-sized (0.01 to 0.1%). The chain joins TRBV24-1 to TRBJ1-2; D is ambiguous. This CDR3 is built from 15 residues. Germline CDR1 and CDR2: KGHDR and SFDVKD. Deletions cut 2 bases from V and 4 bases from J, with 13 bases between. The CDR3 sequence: CATSDSLRSPYGYTF. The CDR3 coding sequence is TGTGCCACCAGTGATTCTCTCCGGTCTCCCTATGGCTACACCTTC.

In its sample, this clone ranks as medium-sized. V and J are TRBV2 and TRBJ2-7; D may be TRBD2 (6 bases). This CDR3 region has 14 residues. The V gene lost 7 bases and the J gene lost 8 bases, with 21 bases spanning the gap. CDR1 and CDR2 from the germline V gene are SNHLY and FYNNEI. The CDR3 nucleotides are TGTGCCAGCACTCCTATGAGCGGGCCGGGGCAGCAGTACTTC. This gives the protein CASTPMSGPGQQYF.

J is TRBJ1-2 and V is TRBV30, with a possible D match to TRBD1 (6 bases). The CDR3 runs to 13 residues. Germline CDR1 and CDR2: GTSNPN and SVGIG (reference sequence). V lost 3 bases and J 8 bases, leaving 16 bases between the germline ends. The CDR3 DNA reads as TGTGCCTGGAGATTTCCCCAGGGGACAGGCTACACCTTC. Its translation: CAWRFPQGTGYTF.

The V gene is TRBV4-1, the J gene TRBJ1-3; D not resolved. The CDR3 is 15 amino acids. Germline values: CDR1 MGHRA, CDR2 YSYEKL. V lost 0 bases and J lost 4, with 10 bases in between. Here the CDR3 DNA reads TGCGCCAGCAGCCAAGATGTCCCCCCGGGAAACACCATATATTTT. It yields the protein CASSQDVPPGNTIYF.

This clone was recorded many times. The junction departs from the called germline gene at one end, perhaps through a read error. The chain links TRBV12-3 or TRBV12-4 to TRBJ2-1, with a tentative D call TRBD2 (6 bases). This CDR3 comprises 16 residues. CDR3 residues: CASSPSGTSSYNERFF. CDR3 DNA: TGTGCCAGCAGTCCCTCCGGGACTTCCTCCTACAATGAGCGGTTCTTC.

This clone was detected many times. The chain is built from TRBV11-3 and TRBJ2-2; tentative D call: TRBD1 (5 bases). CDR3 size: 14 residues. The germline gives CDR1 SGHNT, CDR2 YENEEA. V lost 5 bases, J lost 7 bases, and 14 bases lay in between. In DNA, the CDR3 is TGTGCCAGCAGCCCCCCCCAGGGCAACGGGGAGCTGTTTTTT. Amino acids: CASSPPQGNGELFF.